This is a list of T cell receptor beta chains from one sample in a study of blood T cell repertoires in COVID-19. The data were produced by immunoSEQ multiplex PCR, yet TCRdb's version contains in-frame clones alone and is incomplete. The sample shows roughly 32,000 clones, roughly 84% of them seen only once. The sample comprised peripheral blood. The receptors were gathered from a man aged 55 to 70 with active COVID-19. The CDR3 runs from the conserved cysteine through the conserved F or W. D genes are given only for firm matches. Only part of the rows carry a size: once, few, many, or a class if the clone is expanded.

V,D,J,size,CDR3,DNA
TRBV3-1/TRBV3-2,-,TRBJ2-1,-,CASSGLRNEQFF,TGTGCCAGCAGCGGCTTACGCAATGAGCAGTTCTTC
TRBV15,TRBD1,TRBJ2-7,-,CATSRVPPGGSYEQYF,TGTGCCACCAGCAGAGTGCCCCCAGGGGGCTCCTACGAGCAGTACTTC
TRBV11-2,-,TRBJ2-1,-,CASSLRRYNGDEQFF,TGTGCCAGCAGCTTACGACGATATAACGGGGATGAGCAGTTCTTC
TRBV7-6,-,TRBJ2-7,few,CASSLETSREQYF,TGTGCCAGCAGCTTAGAAACTAGCAGGGAGCAGTACTTC
TRBV24-1,TRBD2,TRBJ2-7,-,CATSGLGLATHYEQYF,TGTGCCACCAGTGGTCTGGGACTAGCCACACACTACGAGCAGTACTTC
TRBV4-2,TRBD2,TRBJ2-2,-,CASSGLAGVAGELFF,TGTGCCAGCTCCGGGCTAGCGGGAGTCGCCGGGGAGCTGTTTTTT
TRBV7-9,TRBD2,TRBJ2-5,-,CASSPRPGLRMETQYF,TGTGCCAGCAGCCCTAGACCGGGACTAAGAATGGAGACCCAGTACTTC
TRBV7-3,-,TRBJ2-7,-,CASSPSVTEVDEQYF,TGTGCCAGCAGCCCAAGTGTGACAGAGGTTGACGAGCAGTACTTC
TRBV9,-,TRBJ1-5,few,CASSALYTGINQPQHF,TGTGCCAGCAGCGCTCTCTATACAGGGATCAATCAGCCCCAGCATTTT
TRBV4-3,-,TRBJ1-2,-,CASSRRRTLYGYTF,TGCGCCAGCAGCCGGCGACGGACTCTCTATGGCTACACCTTC
TRBV5-4,TRBD2,TRBJ2-7,once,CASRQGLAGDDEQYF,TGTGCCAGCAGGCAGGGACTAGCGGGAGACGACGAGCAGTACTTC
TRBV10-3,TRBD1,TRBJ2-2,-,CAISVRDRGDTGELFF,TGTGCCATCAGTGTCCGGGACAGGGGCGACACCGGGGAGCTGTTTTTT
TRBV3-1/TRBV3-2,TRBD1,TRBJ2-3,once,CASSQTVGGQGHTDTQYF,TGTGCCAGCAGCCAAACAGTCGGGGGACAGGGGCACACAGATACGCAGTATTTT